One sample yielded the 30 T cell receptor beta chains listed below, sequenced in a study of preoperative IRX-2 immunotherapy in early breast cancer. Produced via immunoSEQ multiplex PCR; TCRdb's table is partial and in-frame only. Of some 25,000 clones listed, 85% to 90% are singletons. The treatment here: preoperative locoregional IRX-2 cytokine immunotherapy. This sample comprised tumor tissue, obtained after IRX-2 immunotherapy. Receptors originate from a human donor with breast cancer.

The chain is built from TRBV15 and TRBJ2-7; 8 bases line up with TRBD1. Germline V gene sequence: CDR1 LNHNV, CDR2 YYDKDF (reference sequence). V lost 3 bases to trimming and J lost 6 bases; unmatched junction nucleotides: 7. The CDR3 has 14 amino acids. Here the CDR3 DNA reads TGTGCCACCAGCAGCACCGGGACAGGCACCGAGCAGTACTTC. Translated, it gives CATSSTGTGTEQYF.

The chain joins TRBV29-1 to TRBJ2-3; no clear D gene. Germline values: CDR1 SQVTM, CDR2 ANQGSEA. The CDR3 runs 11 residues. The germline V and J ends were trimmed by 3 bases and 6 bases, with 7 bases remaining between them. For the CDR3, the DNA is TGCAGCGTTGAGCAAAGGGATACGCAGTATTTT. Translated, it gives CSVEQRDTQYF.

CDR3 DNA: TGCGCCAGCAGCTTGGGCCAGGGGTTTGGCGAGCAGTACTTC. It specifies CASSLGQGFGEQYF. The chain links TRBV5-1 to TRBJ2-7; weak D call: TRBD1 (6 bases). This CDR3 spans 14 amino acids. V was cut by 0 bases and J by 6 bases, with 13 bases left in between. The V gene's germline CDR1 is SGHRS and CDR2 YFSETQ.

The CDR3 DNA follows: TGCAGCGTCAACAGGGGGCTCGATCGGGAGCTGTTTTTT. This translates into CSVNRGLDRELFF. The rearrangement joins TRBV29-1 to TRBJ2-2; 9 bases are shared with TRBD1. This CDR3 is 13 amino acids long. CDR1 and CDR2 from the germline V gene are SQVTM and ANQGSEA. Germline trimming cut 6 bases from V and 9 bases from J; bases unmatched to any gene: 8.

The chain couples TRBV27 to TRBJ2-2; D assignment may be TRBD1 or TRBD2 (5 bases each). Germline loops: CDR1 MNHEY, CDR2 SMNVEV (reference sequence). V lost 5 bases to trimming and J lost 6 bases, with 13 bases between them. CDR3 size: 14 residues. The CDR3 nucleotides read TGTGCCAGCAGTCTCTTGGGGGACCCCGGGGAGCTGTTTTTT. Amino acids: CASSLLGDPGELFF.

CDR3 in amino acids: CASSSTYEQYF. The CDR3 DNA reads as TGTGCCAGCAGCTCTACCTACGAGCAGTACTTC. The V call is TRBV7-2, the J call TRBJ2-7; D is undetermined. The germline gives CDR1 SGHTA, CDR2 FQGNSA. The CDR3 has 11 amino acids. The germline V and J ends were trimmed by 4 bases and 2 bases, with 3 bases remaining between them.

The chain joins TRBV27 to TRBJ2-2, with D possibly being TRBD1 (5 bases). V dropped 4 bases and J dropped 3 bases, with 15 bases sitting between them. Per germline, CDR1 MNHEY and CDR2 SMNVEV (reference sequence). The CDR3 totals 16 residues. CDR3 sequence reads: CASSSSGRADTGELFF. The CDR3, as DNA: TGTGCCAGCAGTTCATCGGGCAGGGCGGACACCGGGGAGCTGTTTTTT.

This chain uses TRBV27 with TRBJ1-5; no clear D. V lost 8 bases, J lost 6 bases, and 8 bases lay in between. The CDR3 totals 11 residues. The germline V gene encodes CDR1 MNHEY and CDR2 SMNVEV (reference sequence). The chain's CDR3 is CASGHRQPQHF. The CDR3 region has the DNA TGTGCCAGCGGTCACCGTCAGCCCCAGCATTTT.

In its sample, this clone was seen once. J is TRBJ2-5 and V is TRBV4-2; 8 nucleotides agree with TRBD2. Matching the DNA end better, TRBJ2-7 makes the J call doubtful. The CDR3 runs to 15 residues. Germline CDR1 is LGHNA and CDR2 is YNFKEQ. The CDR3: CASSLLAGSSYEQYF. The DNA for the CDR3 is TGTGCCAGCAGCCTTTTAGCGGGAAGCTCCTACGAGCAGTACTTC.

The CDR3 region has the DNA TGTGCCAGCAGGCTCTCGGTGGGGAGCCAGCAGTACTTC. Amino acids: CASRLSVGSQQYF. The gene calls are TRBV2 and TRBJ2-7; maybe TRBD2 (5 bases). The germline gives CDR1 SNHLY, CDR2 FYNNEI. CDR3 length: 13 residues. The V gene lost 6 bases and the J gene lost 8 bases, with 17 bases spanning the gap. Full variable domain (rest looked up from reference TRBV2 and TRBJ2-7): EPEVTQTPSHQVTQMGQEVILRCVPISNHLYFYWYRQILGQKVEFLVSFYNNEISEKSEIFDDQFSVERPDGSNFTLKIRSTKLEDSAMYFCASRLSVGSQQYFGPGTRLTVT.

This clone was seen more than once but under ten times. The rearrangement joins TRBV5-8 to TRBJ2-1; a weak D match, TRBD2 (6 bases). Germline V gene data show CDR1 as SGHTS and CDR2 as YDEGEE. The CDR3 sequence is 14 residues long. The V end was cut by 4 bases, the J end by 3 bases, with 11 bases between. The CDR3 here is CASSPRDFYNEQFF. DNA for the CDR3: TGTGCCAGCAGCCCTCGGGACTTCTACAATGAGCAGTTCTTC. Full variable domain (missing parts from reference TRBV5-8 and TRBJ2-1): EAGVTQSPTHLIKTRGQQATLRCSPISGHTSVYWYQQALGLGLQFLLWYDEGEERNRGNFPPRFSGRQFPNYSSELNVNALELEDSALYLCASSPRDFYNEQFFGPGTRLTVL.

V and J are TRBV19 and TRBJ2-6; unclear D gene. Trimming took off 3 bases at V and 0 bases at J, with 3 bases between the two ends. This CDR3 has 14 residues. Per the germline V gene, CDR1 is LNHDA and CDR2 is SQIVND (reference sequence). CDR3: CASSMHSGANVLTF. The CDR3 DNA reads TGTGCCAGTAGTATGCACTCTGGGGCCAACGTCCTGACTTTC. Full variable domain (remainder filled in from reference TRBV19 and TRBJ2-6): DGGITQSPKYLFRKEGQNVTLSCEQNLNHDAMYWYRQDPGQGLRLIYYSQIVNDFQKGDIAEGYSVSREKKESFPLTVTSAQKNPTAFYLCASSMHSGANVLTFGAGSRLTVL.

V usage is TRBV7-9 and J usage is TRBJ1-1; the D gene is possibly TRBD1 (5 bases). There are 14 residues in the CDR3. V was pared by 6 bases and J by 3 bases, with 14 bases between. Germline V gene data show CDR1 as SEHNR and CDR2 as FQNEAQ (reference sequence). DNA for the CDR3: TGTGCCAGCAGTAAGGGGATGACTGACACTGAAGCTTTCTTT. Its protein product is CASSKGMTDTEAFF.

The gene calls are TRBV6-4 and TRBJ2-3; 10 nucleotides align to TRBD1. Germline V lookup: CDR1 MRHNA, CDR2 SNTAGT. The V and J ends lost 8 bases and 3 bases, in that order; junction bases with no gene match: 5. This CDR3 comprises 14 residues. CDR3 in amino acids: CASGGTGDTDTQYF. For the CDR3, the DNA is TGTGCCAGCGGCGGGACAGGGGATACAGATACGCAGTATTTT.

The chain links TRBV19 to TRBJ2-1, with 8 bases identical to TRBD1. The CDR3 runs to 15 residues. V shed 4 bases and J 4 bases; nucleotides not matched to a gene: 6. In germline, CDR1 is LNHDA, CDR2 SQIVND (reference sequence). The CDR3 nucleotides read TGTGCCAGTAGTAAGGACAGGGAGACTTACAATGAGCAGTTCTTC. Protein product: CASSKDRETYNEQFF. The full variable domain, rest sourced from reference TRBV19 and TRBJ2-1, is DGGITQSPKYLFRKEGQNVTLSCEQNLNHDAMYWYRQDPGQGLRLIYYSQIVNDFQKGDIAEGYSVSREKKESFPLTVTSAQKNPTAFYLCASSKDRETYNEQFFGPGTRLTVL.

The chain carries TRBV6-5 and TRBJ2-5; TRBD2 matches at 8 bases. Germline V lookup: CDR1 MNHEY, CDR2 SVGAGI. Trimming removed 7 bases from V and 3 bases from J; junction bases left unmatched: 7. The CDR3 loop spans 14 amino acids. CDR3 loop: CASTRGGGEETQYF. The DNA for the CDR3 is TGTGCCAGCACCCGGGGGGGTGGGGAAGAGACCCAGTACTTC.

The chain links TRBV6-9 to TRBJ2-1; 10 nucleotides line up with TRBD2. V shed 4 bases, J shed 2 bases, and the junction held 5 bases outside the gene matches. CDR3 size: 16 residues. From germline, CDR1 is MNHGY and CDR2 SVAAGI. The CDR3: CASSFELAGPYNEQFF. In DNA form, the CDR3 reads TGTGCCAGCAGTTTCGAACTAGCGGGACCCTACAATGAGCAGTTCTTC.

The V and J genes are TRBV5-4 and TRBJ2-5; 7 bases are shared with TRBD1. The CDR3 totals 16 residues. V was pared by 3 bases and J by 4 bases, with 12 bases of the junction left unmatched. Germline lookup yields CDR1 SGHNT and CDR2 YYREEE (reference sequence). The CDR3 DNA sequence: TGTGCCAGCAGCTCCCGACAGGGTCGTTTCGCAGAGACCCAGTACTTC. Its protein is CASSSRQGRFAETQYF.

This chain links TRBV5-1 with TRBJ2-5; TRBD2 agrees at 11 bases. CDR3 size: 15 residues. V gave up 1 base and J gave up 5 bases; unmatched junction bases: 4. The germline gives CDR1 SGHRS, CDR2 YFSETQ. Here the CDR3 DNA reads TGCGCCAGCAGCTTGATGGCTAGCGGGGGGGAGACCCAGTACTTC. This codes for CASSLMASGGETQYF.

This clone was counted only a few times. The chain joins TRBV28 to TRBJ2-3; D might be TRBD1 (5 bases). The CDR3 loop spans 13 amino acids. Germline-derived CDR1 and CDR2 are MDHEN and SYDVKM. Trimming pared 6 bases from V and 2 bases from J, leaving 9 bases between. CDR3 loop: CASRRQNTDTQYF. The CDR3, as DNA: TGTGCCAGCAGACGACAGAACACAGATACGCAGTATTTT.

The chain recombines TRBV25-1 with TRBJ1-5; 9 bases match TRBD1. CDR3 size: 14 residues. Germline V lookup: CDR1 MGHDK, CDR2 SYGVNS. The V segment lost 4 bases and the J segment 4 bases; nucleotides outside the gene matches: 2. The CDR3: CASSGTGANQPQHF. CDR3 sequence (DNA): TGTGCCAGCAGTGGGACAGGGGCGAATCAGCCCCAGCATTTT.

V usage is TRBV29-1 and J usage is TRBJ1-2, with 7 positions matching TRBD1. Germline CDR1 reads SQVTM; CDR2 reads ANQGSEA. The CDR3 sequence is 12 residues long. With V trimmed by 8 bases and J by 3 bases, 6 bases remained unmatched. The chain's CDR3 is CSTDQGDYGYTF. The CDR3 bases are TGCAGCACCGATCAGGGGGACTATGGCTACACCTTC.

This chain links TRBV5-6 with TRBJ2-2; D gene ambiguous. Germline values: CDR1 SGHDT, CDR2 YYEEEE. The length of the CDR3 is 13 residues. V was shortened by 0 bases and J by 5 bases, with 5 bases between the two germline ends. The CDR3 DNA follows: TGTGCCAGCAGCTTGGGCATAACCGGGGAGCTGTTTTTT. Translating gives CASSLGITGELFF.

The chain is built from TRBV6-5 and TRBJ1-3; D perhaps matches TRBD1 (5 bases). Germline V gene sequence: CDR1 MNHEY, CDR2 SVGAGI. The CDR3 is 15 residues long. V lost 7 bases and J 0 bases, leaving 13 bases between the germline ends. The DNA of the CDR3 is TGTGCCAGCACTCAGGCACAGGTCTCTGGAAACACCATATATTTT. Amino acids: CASTQAQVSGNTIYF.

V gene TRBV10-3 combines with J gene TRBJ2-5; TRBD2 might be the D (6 bases). CDR1 is ENHRY and CDR2 is SYGVKD in the germline V gene. The CDR3 contains 16 residues. The V end lost 6 bases, the J end lost 0 bases, and 17 bases lay between the germline ends. CDR3 coding DNA: TGTGCCATCAGCCTTCGGGGTAGCGGAAACCAAGAGACCCAGTACTTC. Residues: CAISLRGSGNQETQYF.

In DNA, the CDR3 is TGCAGCGCTTCCGGGACAGGGACAAACATTCAGTACTTC. It encodes CSASGTGTNIQYF. The genes are TRBV29-1 and TRBJ2-4, with TRBD1 identical over 9 bases. The CDR3 covers 13 residues. The J segment lost 6 bases and the V segment lost 7 bases, leaving 7 bases of the junction unmatched. Per germline, CDR1 SQVTM and CDR2 ANQGSEA.

The chain uses TRBV4-1 and TRBJ1-4; 12 bases map to TRBD1. This CDR3 comprises 15 residues. The germline V gene has CDR1 MGHRA and CDR2 YSYEKL. Trimming cost V 4 bases and J 8 bases; bases outside gene matches: 5. The CDR3: CASSLSGTGGEKLFF. The CDR3 region has the DNA TGCGCCAGCAGCCTGTCCGGGACAGGGGGCGAAAAACTGTTTTTT.

The chain employs TRBV9 and TRBJ1-4; D is ambiguous. Per the germline V gene, CDR1 is SGDLS and CDR2 is YYNGEE. V shed 0 bases and J shed 4 bases, with 13 bases lying between them. This CDR3 has 16 residues. Here the CDR3 DNA reads TGTGCCAGCAGCGTAGAGGATGGACGGATTAATGAAAAACTGTTTTTT. Its protein product is CASSVEDGRINEKLFF.

The chain has TRBV10-3 and TRBJ1-4; 7 nucleotides match TRBD1. CDR3 size: 20 residues. Per germline, CDR1 ENHRY and CDR2 SYGVKD. Trimming at V came to 6 bases and at J to 3 bases, leaving 22 bases not matched to a gene. In nucleotides, the CDR3 is TGTGCCATCAGCTCCCAGCCGGGGAGGGGGCTCGGGACGGCTAATGAAAAACTGTTTTTT. Protein: CAISSQPGRGLGTANEKLFF.

The V gene is TRBV9, the J gene TRBJ2-3; tentative D call: TRBD1 (6 bases). CDR1 SGDLS and CDR2 YYNGEE come from the germline V gene. V was pared by 0 bases and J by 1 base, with 6 bases between. The CDR3 spans 14 residues. CDR3 residues: CASSVGQGTDTQYF. The CDR3 DNA reads as TGTGCCAGCAGCGTAGGACAGGGCACAGATACGCAGTATTTT.